These 27 T cell receptor beta chains share one sample of origin, sequenced in a study of blood T cell repertoires in COVID-19. Data came from immunoSEQ multiplex PCR; TCRdb stores just in-frame clones and leaves some out. The sample yields approximately 130,000 clones, around 86% seen once. Sequencing input: peripheral blood. These receptors all stem from a woman between 50 and 59 years old who had recovered from COVID-19.

The table lists this clone with a few counts. The chain has TRBV7-8 and TRBJ1-3, with TRBD1 matching over 7 bases. Germline V lookup: CDR1 SGHVS, CDR2 FQNEAQ. CDR3 length equals 16 residues. V shed 3 bases and J 4 bases; nucleotides not matched to a gene: 9. Written as DNA, the CDR3 is TGTGCCAGCAGCTTCGACAGGGCCTATGGGGGAAACACCATATATTTT. This gives the protein CASSFDRAYGGNTIYF.

The chain is built from TRBV7-2 and TRBJ2-5; D is perhaps TRBD2 (7 bases). The V gene's germline CDR1 is SGHTA and CDR2 FQGNSA. V shed 1 base and J shed 5 bases, with 26 bases lying between them. This CDR3 spans 19 amino acids. The CDR3 region has the DNA TGTGCCAGCAGCTTAGTTTCTAGCGGAGGGGGGGGGTCTACTGAGACCCAGTACTTC. Translating it yields CASSLVSSGGGGSTETQYF.

In DNA, the CDR3 is TGCGCCAGCAGCTTATCCCCGGGACAGGACTCTGGGGCCAACGTCCTGACTTTC. It is translated as CASSLSPGQDSGANVLTF. The chain has TRBV5-1 and TRBJ2-6; 8 nucleotides align to TRBD1. Germline V gene sequence: CDR1 SGHRS, CDR2 YFSETQ. Trimming at V came to 2 bases and at J to 0 bases, leaving 7 bases not matched to a gene. This CDR3 is 18 amino acids long.

Only one count was recorded for this clone. The chain uses TRBV5-1 and TRBJ1-3; no definite D call. The ends were cut back, 5 bases at V and 2 bases at J, with 20 bases in the middle. Per the germline V gene, CDR1 is SGHRS and CDR2 is YFSETQ. This CDR3 is built from 17 residues. The CDR3 loop is CASSLRTDTRTGNTIYF. The CDR3 DNA is TGCGCCAGCAGTCTAAGAACAGATACCCGCACTGGAAACACCATATATTTT.

This rearrangement joins TRBV7-8 to TRBJ2-7; tentative D call: TRBD2 (5 bases). CDR1 SGHVS and CDR2 FQNEAQ come from the germline V gene. The CDR3 covers 13 residues. V was shortened by 4 bases and J by 0 bases, with 7 bases between the two germline ends. In nucleotides, the CDR3 is TGTGCCAGCAGCTCGCGGGCCTCCTACGAGCAGTACTTC. Protein product: CASSSRASYEQYF.

In this sample, this clone turned up a few times. J is TRBJ1-1 and V is TRBV19; 8 bases match TRBD1. CDR1 LNHDA and CDR2 SQIVND come from the germline V gene (reference sequence). Losses at the gene ends were 5 bases for V and 1 base for J; bases not matched to a gene: 12. The CDR3 loop spans 17 amino acids. The CDR3: CASSATGGAGPNTEAFF. CDR3 DNA sequence: TGTGCCAGTAGTGCCACAGGGGGTGCTGGACCGAACACTGAAGCTTTCTTT.

The chain employs TRBV6-5 and TRBJ1-2, with 10 bases lining up with TRBD1. The CDR3 is made up of 14 amino acids. With V trimmed by 5 bases and J by 4 bases, 4 bases remained unmatched. Germline V gene data show CDR1 as MNHEY and CDR2 as SVGAGI. The CDR3 region has the DNA TGTGCCAGCAGTCGGGACAGGGGCGGCTATGGCTACACCTTC. As protein: CASSRDRGGYGYTF.

The V call is TRBV10-3, the J call TRBJ2-5; 7 bases agree with TRBD1. V shed 5 bases and J 2 bases; nucleotides not matched to a gene: 5. Germline V lookup: CDR1 ENHRY, CDR2 SYGVKD. The CDR3 is 14 residues long. This CDR3 reads CAISKRDSQETQYF. The CDR3 coding sequence is TGTGCCATCAGTAAAAGGGACAGTCAAGAGACCCAGTACTTC.

The J gene is TRBJ2-7, the V gene TRBV13; tentatively, D is TRBD1 (6 bases). V lost 4 bases, J lost 3 bases, and 10 bases lay in between. The germline V gene has CDR1 PRHDT and CDR2 FYEKMQ (reference sequence). The CDR3 covers 13 residues. CDR3 residues: CASSWGLLYEQYF. CDR3 bases: TGTGCCAGCAGCTGGGGGCTCCTCTACGAGCAGTACTTC.

This rearrangement joins TRBV5-1 to TRBJ2-6; TRBD2 is a possible D gene (6 bases). The CDR3 sequence is 15 residues long. V shed 4 bases and J shed 0 bases, with 8 bases lying between them. Germline CDR1 SGHRS, CDR2 YFSETQ. CDR3: CASSPGLSGANVLTF. The CDR3 DNA reads as TGCGCCAGCAGCCCGGGACTCTCTGGGGCCAACGTCCTGACTTTC.

The V gene is TRBV7-3, the J gene TRBJ2-2; D perhaps matches TRBD2 (6 bases). The CDR3 is 13 residues long. V lost 4 bases and J lost 10, with 13 bases in between. Looked up from germline, CDR1 is SGHTA and CDR2 is FQGTGA. The CDR3 DNA is TGTGCCAGCAGCTACTCCCCGGGGGTGGAGCTGTTTTTT. This encodes CASSYSPGVELFF.

V usage is TRBV29-1 and J usage is TRBJ1-1; 8 bases fit TRBD1. Germline V gives CDR1 SQVTM, CDR2 ANQGSEA. After removal of 6 bases from V and 3 bases from J, the junction contained 6 bases not matched to a gene. This CDR3 region has 13 residues. CDR3 in amino acids: CSVQDRVDTEAFF. DNA for the CDR3: TGCAGCGTACAGGACAGGGTGGACACTGAAGCTTTCTTT.

This chain joins TRBV9 and TRBJ1-6; D is ambiguous. The CDR3 is 12 amino acids. The ends were cut back, 3 bases at V and 7 bases at J, with 5 bases in the middle. The germline V gene encodes CDR1 SGDLS and CDR2 YYNGEE. The CDR3 coding sequence is TGTGCCAGCAGCGGAGAGAATTCACCCCTCCACTTT. This codes for CASSGENSPLHF.

The rearrangement links TRBV20-1 to TRBJ2-7; D is ambiguous. The germline V gene has CDR1 DFQATT and CDR2 SNEGSKA (reference sequence). The CDR3 has 11 residues. Between the trimmed V and J ends, which lost 0 bases and 9 bases, there was a span of 9 bases. The CDR3 region has the DNA TGCAGTGCTAGAGATGCTAATTTGCAGTACTTC. It yields the protein CSARDANLQYF.

This clone came up a few times. The chain recombines TRBV11-3 with TRBJ2-1; D is unclear. CDR3 length equals 14 residues. Trimming removed 1 base from V and 2 bases from J, with 6 bases in between. Looked up from germline, CDR1 is SGHNT and CDR2 is YENEEA. CDR3 in amino acids: CASSLVGAYNEQFF. The CDR3, as DNA: TGTGCCAGCAGCTTAGTAGGAGCCTACAATGAGCAGTTCTTC.

The chain's CDR3 is CASSYSYLNTEAFF. CDR3 DNA sequence: TGTGCCAGCAGTTACTCGTATTTGAACACTGAAGCTTTCTTT. This chain uses TRBV6-5 with TRBJ1-1; no definite D call. This CDR3 is built from 14 residues. V was clipped by 0 bases and J by 0 bases, with 5 bases between them. CDR1 is MNHEY and CDR2 is SVGAGI in the germline V gene.

In this sample, this clone turned up a few times. V and J are TRBV21-1 and TRBJ1-1. TRBV21-1 is a listed pseudogene. The CDR3 covers 12 residues. CDR3 region: CASNKGGSEAFF. The CDR3 nucleotides are TGTGCCAGCAACAAGGGAGGTTCTGAAGCTTTCTTT.

This chain uses TRBV6-2 or TRBV6-3 with TRBJ2-1, with TRBD2 matching over 8 bases. The V gene's germline CDR1 is MNHEY and CDR2 SVGEGT. The CDR3 is 14 amino acids. The ends lost 2 bases at V and 6 bases at J; junction bases unmatched: 3. CDR3 nucleotides: TGTGCCAGCAGTTACCTCGGGAGGGCCAATGAGCAGTTCTTC. As protein: CASSYLGRANEQFF.

In DNA form, the CDR3 reads TGTGCCAGCTCACCACCGGGCCGGTGGGGTACTGGCGGGTTGAACACTGAAGCTTTCTTT. Protein: CASSPPGRWGTGGLNTEAFF. The rearrangement joins TRBV18 to TRBJ1-1, with D uncertain. CDR1 is KGHSH and CDR2 is LQKENI in the germline V gene. There are 20 residues in the CDR3. The V and J ends lost 0 bases and 0 bases respectively, with 23 bases between them.

The chain joins TRBV10-3 to TRBJ2-1; 8 bases are a match to TRBD1. Looked up from germline, CDR1 is ENHRY and CDR2 is SYGVKD. Trimming removed 3 bases from V and 4 bases from J; junction bases left unmatched: 11. The CDR3 is 17 amino acids. The CDR3 loop reads CAISDPQGTGDYNEQFF. The CDR3, as DNA: TGTGCCATCAGTGATCCCCAGGGGACAGGAGATTACAATGAGCAGTTCTTC.

This rearrangement joins TRBV29-1 to TRBJ1-4, with 8 bases identical to TRBD1. The CDR3 covers 12 residues. V dropped 6 bases and J dropped 5; count of bases not matched to a gene: 2. Per germline, CDR1 SQVTM and CDR2 ANQGSEA. The CDR3 sequence: CSVRQGNEKLFF. The CDR3 coding sequence is TGCAGCGTGAGACAGGGGAATGAAAAACTGTTTTTT.

The genes are TRBV11-3 and TRBJ2-1; 8 nucleotides agree with TRBD1. Per the germline V gene, CDR1 is SGHNT and CDR2 is YENEEA. V was pared by 0 bases and J by 4 bases, with 5 bases of the junction left unmatched. This CDR3 is built from 16 residues. The CDR3 region is CASSLEVTGVYNEQFF. Written as DNA, the CDR3 is TGTGCCAGCAGCTTAGAGGTGACAGGGGTGTACAATGAGCAGTTCTTC.

This clone was seen just once. The chain joins TRBV7-2 to TRBJ1-2, with D uncertain. The CDR3 is 12 residues long. V was shortened by 0 bases and J by 5 bases, with 4 bases between the two germline ends. The V gene's germline CDR1 is SGHTA and CDR2 FQGNSA. CDR3 residues: CASSLARYGYTF. DNA of the CDR3: TGTGCCAGCAGCTTAGCCCGTTATGGCTACACCTTC. The full variable domain, rest sourced from reference TRBV7-2 and TRBJ1-2, is GAGVSQSPSNKVTEKGKDVELRCDPISGHTALYWYRQSLGQGLEFLIYFQGNSAPDKSGLPSDRFSAERTGGSVSTLTIQRTQQEDSAVYLCASSLARYGYTFGSGTRLTVV.

The rearrangement joins TRBV15 to TRBJ1-5; 11 nucleotides agree with TRBD1. Trimming cost V 3 bases and J 6 bases; bases outside gene matches: 10. CDR1 and CDR2 (germline): LNHNV, YYDKDF (reference sequence). The CDR3 covers 17 residues. CDR3 sequence (DNA): TGTGCCACCAGCAGTTCCGGACAGGGGGCGCGGGGTCAGCCCCAGCATTTT. Translated, it gives CATSSSGQGARGQPQHF.

The chain combines TRBV29-1 with TRBJ1-1; D is perhaps TRBD1 (5 bases). CDR1 and CDR2 (germline): SQVTM, ANQGSEA. The CDR3 loop spans 10 amino acids. The V end was cut by 7 bases, the J end by 6 bases, with 9 bases between. CDR3 sequence: CSARDPEAFF. The CDR3 DNA follows: TGCAGCGCCAGGGATCCTGAAGCTTTCTTT.

The V gene is TRBV2, the J gene TRBJ2-3; D gene uncertain. The CDR3 is 13 residues long. CDR1 is SNHLY and CDR2 is FYNNEI in the germline V gene. Trimming took 5 bases from V and 6 from J, leaving 12 bases between them. CDR3 amino acids: CASSPRLGDTQYF. The CDR3 nucleotides are TGTGCCAGCAGTCCCAGACTCGGGGATACGCAGTATTTT.

The chain links TRBV7-9 to TRBJ1-3; unclear D gene. The V and J ends lost 5 bases and 2 bases respectively, with 13 bases between them. The CDR3 contains 15 residues. Germline lookup yields CDR1 SEHNR and CDR2 FQNEAQ (reference sequence). CDR3 loop: CASSTGSSAGNTIYF. As DNA, the CDR3 is TGTGCCAGCAGCACGGGGAGCTCCGCTGGAAACACCATATATTTT. Together with reference TRBV7-9 and TRBJ1-3, the CDR3 gives the full variable domain: DTGVSQNPRHKITKRGQNVTFRCDPISEHNRLYWYRQTLGQGPEFLTYFQNEAQLEKSRLLSDRFSAERPKGSFSTLEIQRTEQGDSAMYLCASSTGSSAGNTIYFGEGSWLTVV.